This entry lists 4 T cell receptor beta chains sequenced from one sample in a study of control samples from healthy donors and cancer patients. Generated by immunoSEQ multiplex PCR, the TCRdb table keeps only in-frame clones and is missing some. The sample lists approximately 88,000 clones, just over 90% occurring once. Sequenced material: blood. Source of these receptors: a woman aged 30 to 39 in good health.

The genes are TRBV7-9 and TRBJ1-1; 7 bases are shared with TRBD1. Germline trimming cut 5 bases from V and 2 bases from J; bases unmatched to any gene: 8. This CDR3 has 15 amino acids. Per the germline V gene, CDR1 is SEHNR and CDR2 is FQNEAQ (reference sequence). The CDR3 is CASSGGDRLNTEAFF. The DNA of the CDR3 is TGTGCCAGCAGCGGAGGGGACAGACTCAACACTGAAGCTTTCTTT.

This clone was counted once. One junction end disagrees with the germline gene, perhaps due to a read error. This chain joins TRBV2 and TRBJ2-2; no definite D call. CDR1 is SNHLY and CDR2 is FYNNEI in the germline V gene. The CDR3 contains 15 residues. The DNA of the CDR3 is TGTGCCAGCCGCCACGAGGCGCAGAGGACCGAGGAGCTGTTTTTT. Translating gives CASRHEAQRTEELFF.

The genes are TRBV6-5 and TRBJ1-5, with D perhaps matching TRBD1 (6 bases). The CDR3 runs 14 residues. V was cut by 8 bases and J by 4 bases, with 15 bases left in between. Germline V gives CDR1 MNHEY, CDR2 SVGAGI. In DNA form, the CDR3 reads TGTGCCAGCGGAGGTGGACAGACAAATCAGCCCCAGCATTTT. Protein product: CASGGGQTNQPQHF.

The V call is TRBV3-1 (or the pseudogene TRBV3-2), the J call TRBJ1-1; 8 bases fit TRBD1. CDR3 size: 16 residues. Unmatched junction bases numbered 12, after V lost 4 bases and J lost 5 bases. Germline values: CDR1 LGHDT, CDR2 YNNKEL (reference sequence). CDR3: CASSPGDRPLGTEAFF. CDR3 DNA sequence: TGTGCCAGCAGCCCAGGGGACAGGCCCCTCGGGACTGAAGCTTTCTTT.